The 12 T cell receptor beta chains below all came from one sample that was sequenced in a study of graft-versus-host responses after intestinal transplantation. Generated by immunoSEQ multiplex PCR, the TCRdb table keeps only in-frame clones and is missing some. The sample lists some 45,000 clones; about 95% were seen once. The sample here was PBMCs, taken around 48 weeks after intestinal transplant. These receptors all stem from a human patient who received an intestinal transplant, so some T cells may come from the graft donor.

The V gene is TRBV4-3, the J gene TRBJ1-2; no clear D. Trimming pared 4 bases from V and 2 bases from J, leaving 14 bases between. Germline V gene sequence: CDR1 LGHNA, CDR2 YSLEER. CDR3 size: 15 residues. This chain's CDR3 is CASSPVRNRNYGYTF. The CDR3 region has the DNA TGCGCCAGCAGCCCCGTGAGAAACAGAAACTATGGCTACACCTTC.

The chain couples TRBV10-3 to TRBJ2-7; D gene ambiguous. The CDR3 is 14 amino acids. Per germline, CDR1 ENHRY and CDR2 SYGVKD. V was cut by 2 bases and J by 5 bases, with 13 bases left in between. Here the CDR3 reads CAISEDRARDEQYF. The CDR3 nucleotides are TGTGCCATCAGTGAGGACCGGGCTAGGGACGAGCAGTACTTC.

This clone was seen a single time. DNA of the CDR3: TGTGCCAGCAGTTGGGGCTTCGGTGAGGGGCAGTACTTC. This codes for CASSWGFGEGQYF. The chain has TRBV27 and TRBJ2-7; the D call may be TRBD1 or TRBD2 (5 bases each). Trimming took off 4 bases at V and 9 bases at J, with 16 bases between the two ends. This CDR3 contains 13 residues. Germline V gene lookup returns CDR1 MNHEY and CDR2 SMNVEV (reference sequence).

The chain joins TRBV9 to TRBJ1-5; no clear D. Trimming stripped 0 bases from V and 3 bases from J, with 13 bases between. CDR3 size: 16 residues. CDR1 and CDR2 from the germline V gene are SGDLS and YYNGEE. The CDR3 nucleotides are TGTGCCAGCAGCGTAGGTCCGAACCCCCACAATCAGCCCCAGCATTTT. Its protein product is CASSVGPNPHNQPQHF.

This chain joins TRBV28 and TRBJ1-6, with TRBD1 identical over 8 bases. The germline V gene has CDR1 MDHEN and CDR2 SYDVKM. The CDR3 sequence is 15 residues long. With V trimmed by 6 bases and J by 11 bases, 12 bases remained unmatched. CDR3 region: CASSPGQGSGAPLHF. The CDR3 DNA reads TGTGCCAGCAGCCCCGGACAGGGAAGCGGTGCACCCCTCCACTTT.

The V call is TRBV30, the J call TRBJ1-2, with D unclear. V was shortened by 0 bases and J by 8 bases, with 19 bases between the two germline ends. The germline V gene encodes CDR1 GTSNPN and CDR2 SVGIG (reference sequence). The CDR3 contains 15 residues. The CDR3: CAWSVPGYKRGGYTF. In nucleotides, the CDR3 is TGTGCCTGGAGTGTACCTGGGTACAAGCGGGGAGGCTACACCTTC.

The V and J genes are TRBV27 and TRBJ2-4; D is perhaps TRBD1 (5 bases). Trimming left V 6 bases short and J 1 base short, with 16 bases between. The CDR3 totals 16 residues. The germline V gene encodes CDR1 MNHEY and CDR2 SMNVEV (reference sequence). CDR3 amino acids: CASSPRDGWAKNIQYF. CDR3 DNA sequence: TGTGCCAGCAGCCCCAGGGATGGATGGGCCAAAAACATTCAGTACTTC.

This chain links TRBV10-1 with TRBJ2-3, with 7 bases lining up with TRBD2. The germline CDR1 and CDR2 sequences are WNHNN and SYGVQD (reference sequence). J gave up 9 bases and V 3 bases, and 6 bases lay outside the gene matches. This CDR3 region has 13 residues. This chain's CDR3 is CASSEGGGGTQYF. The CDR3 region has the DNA TGCGCCAGCAGTGAAGGCGGGGGAGGAACGCAGTATTTT.

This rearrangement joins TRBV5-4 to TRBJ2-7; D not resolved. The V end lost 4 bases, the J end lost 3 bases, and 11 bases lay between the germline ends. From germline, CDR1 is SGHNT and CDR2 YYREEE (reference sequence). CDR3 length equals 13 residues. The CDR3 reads CASSRADGYEQYF. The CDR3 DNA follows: TGTGCCAGCAGCCGGGCGGACGGCTACGAGCAGTACTTC. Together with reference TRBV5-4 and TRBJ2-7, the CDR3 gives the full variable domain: ETGVTQSPTHLIKTRGQQVTLRCSSQSGHNTVSWYQQALGQGPQFIFQYYREEENGRGNFPPRFSGLQFPNYSSELNVNALELDDSALYLCASSRADGYEQYFGPGTRLTVT.

DNA for the CDR3: TGTGCCAGCAGCCCCGGGGACAGGGACGCCGGGGAGCTGTTTTTT. Translated: CASSPGDRDAGELFF. This chain links TRBV7-3 with TRBJ2-2; 9 bases line up with TRBD1. The CDR3 contains 15 residues. V lost 5 bases and J lost 6; bases outside the gene matches: 7. CDR1 is SGHTA, CDR2 FQGTGA, per germline.

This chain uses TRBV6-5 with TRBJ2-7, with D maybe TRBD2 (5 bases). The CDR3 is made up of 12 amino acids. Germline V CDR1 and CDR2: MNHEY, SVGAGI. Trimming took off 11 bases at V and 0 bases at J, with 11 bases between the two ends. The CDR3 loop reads CAAKDFSYEQYF. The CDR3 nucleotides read TGTGCCGCAAAGGACTTCTCCTACGAGCAGTACTTC.

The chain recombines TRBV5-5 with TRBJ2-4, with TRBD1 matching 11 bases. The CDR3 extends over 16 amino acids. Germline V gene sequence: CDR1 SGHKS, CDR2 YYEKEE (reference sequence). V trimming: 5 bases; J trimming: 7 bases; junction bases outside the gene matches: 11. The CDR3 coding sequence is TGTGCCAGCAGTTTTGCCGGGACAGGGGGAACGAACATTCAGTACTTC. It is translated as CASSFAGTGGTNIQYF.